This T cell receptor (beta chain) was observed in a study of post-analysis software for immune sequencing data. In the study overall: Relapsing-remitting, secondary progressive and progressive-relapsing courses of multiple sclerosis were included.

Libraries were made from TCR beta cDNA, and they carried unique molecular identifiers. The source material, roughly 0.85 to 10 million T cells, gave rise to 510,000 or so cDNA molecules. Via MiXCR, TCRdb re-called the PCR reads, giving one row per CDR3 protein. The sample shows about 160,000 distinct CDR3 sequences, 35% to 40% of them seen only once. The CDR3 spans 15 residues. Germline CDR1 reads MGHRA; CDR2 reads YSYEKL. Germline trimming cut 3 bases from V and 8 bases from J; bases unmatched to any gene: 3. Notes on the study in general: Samples from a shared batch, those prepared together, strongly co-clustered by F measure. Relative to controls, patients had a few TRBV segments at higher frequency, with TRBV5-6, TRBV5-1 and TRBV20-1 among these.

Turning to this clonotype: Antigen unknown. Since a much larger clone is just one base distant, this may be a read error.

The receptor was isolated from a girl under 18 with multiple sclerosis. Here the sequenced sample was blood, taken after autologous hematopoietic stem cell transplantation. The chain carries TRBV4-1 and TRBJ2-1; 14 bases align to TRBD2. The CDR3 loop is CASSQWGLAGDEQFF. The CDR3 DNA sequence: TGCGCCAGCAGCCAGTGGGGACTAGCGGGAGATGAGCAGTTCTTC.